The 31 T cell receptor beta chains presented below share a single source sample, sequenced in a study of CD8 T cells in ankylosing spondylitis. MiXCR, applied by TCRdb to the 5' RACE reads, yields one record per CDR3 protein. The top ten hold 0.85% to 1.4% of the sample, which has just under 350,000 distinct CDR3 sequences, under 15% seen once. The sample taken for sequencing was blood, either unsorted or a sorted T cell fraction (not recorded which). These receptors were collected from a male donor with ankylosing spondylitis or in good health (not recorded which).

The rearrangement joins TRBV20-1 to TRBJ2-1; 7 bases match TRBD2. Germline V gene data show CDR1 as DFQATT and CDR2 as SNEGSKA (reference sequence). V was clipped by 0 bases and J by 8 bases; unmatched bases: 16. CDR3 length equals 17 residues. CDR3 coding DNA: TGCAGTGCTAGAGACCCCGTGGGGAGGGGAAATGGCCATGAGCAGTTCTTC. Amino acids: CSARDPVGRGNGHEQFF.

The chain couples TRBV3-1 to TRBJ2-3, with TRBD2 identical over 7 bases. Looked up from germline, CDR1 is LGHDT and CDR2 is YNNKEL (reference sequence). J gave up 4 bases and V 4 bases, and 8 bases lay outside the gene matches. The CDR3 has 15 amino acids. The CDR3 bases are TGTGCCAGCAGCCCGACTAGCCCGATGCCAGATACGCAGTATTTT. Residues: CASSPTSPMPDTQYF.

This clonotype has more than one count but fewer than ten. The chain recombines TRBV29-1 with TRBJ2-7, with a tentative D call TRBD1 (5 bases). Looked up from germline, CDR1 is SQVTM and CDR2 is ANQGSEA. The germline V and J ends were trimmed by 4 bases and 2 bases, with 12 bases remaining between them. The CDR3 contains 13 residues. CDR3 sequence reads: CSVGEGVPYEQYF. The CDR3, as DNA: TGCAGCGTTGGGGAAGGGGTCCCCTACGAGCAGTACTTC.

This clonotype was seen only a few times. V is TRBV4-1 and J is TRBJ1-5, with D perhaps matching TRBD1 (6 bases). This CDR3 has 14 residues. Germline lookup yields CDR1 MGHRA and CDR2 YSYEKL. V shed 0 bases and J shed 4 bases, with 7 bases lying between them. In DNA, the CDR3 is TGCGCCAGCAGCCAAGATCAGGGGAATCAGCCCCAGCATTTT. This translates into CASSQDQGNQPQHF.

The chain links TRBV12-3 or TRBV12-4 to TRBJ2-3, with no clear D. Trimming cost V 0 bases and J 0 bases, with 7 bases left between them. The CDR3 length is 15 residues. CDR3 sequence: CASSLADYSTDTQYF. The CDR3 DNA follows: TGTGCCAGCAGTTTAGCGGATTATAGCACAGATACGCAGTATTTT.

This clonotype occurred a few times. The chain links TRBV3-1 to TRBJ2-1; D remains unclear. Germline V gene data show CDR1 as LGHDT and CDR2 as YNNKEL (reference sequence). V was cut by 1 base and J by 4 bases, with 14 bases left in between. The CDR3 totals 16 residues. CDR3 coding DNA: TGTGCCAGCAGCCAAGGCCAGACGGACGGATACAATGAGCAGTTCTTC. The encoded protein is CASSQGQTDGYNEQFF.

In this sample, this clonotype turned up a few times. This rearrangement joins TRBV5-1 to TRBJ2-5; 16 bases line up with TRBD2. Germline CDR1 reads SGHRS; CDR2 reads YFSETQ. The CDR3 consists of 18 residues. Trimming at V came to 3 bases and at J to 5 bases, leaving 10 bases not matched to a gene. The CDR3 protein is CASSSTGLAGGRLETQYF. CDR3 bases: TGCGCCAGCAGCTCTACGGGACTAGCGGGGGGGCGATTGGAGACCCAGTACTTC.

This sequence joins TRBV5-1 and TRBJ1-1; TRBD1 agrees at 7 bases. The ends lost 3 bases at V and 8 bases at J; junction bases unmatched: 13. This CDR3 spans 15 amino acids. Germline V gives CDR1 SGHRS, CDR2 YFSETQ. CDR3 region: CASSSDSGGIPEAFF. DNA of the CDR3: TGCGCCAGCAGCTCGGACTCAGGGGGGATTCCCGAAGCTTTCTTT.

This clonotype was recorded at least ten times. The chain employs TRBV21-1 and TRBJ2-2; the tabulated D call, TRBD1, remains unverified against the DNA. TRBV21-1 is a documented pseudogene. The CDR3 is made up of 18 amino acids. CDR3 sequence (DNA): TGTGCCAGCAGCAAAGGGGAGCCCGGACAGGGGGCGAACGGGGAGCTGTTTTTT. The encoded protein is CASSKGEPGQGANGELFF.

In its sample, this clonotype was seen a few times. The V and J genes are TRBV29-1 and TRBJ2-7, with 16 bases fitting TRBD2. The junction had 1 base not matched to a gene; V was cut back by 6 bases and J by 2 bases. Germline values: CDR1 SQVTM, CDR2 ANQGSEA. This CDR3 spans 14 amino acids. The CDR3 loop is CSVGTSGRAYEQYF. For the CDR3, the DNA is TGCAGCGTAGGGACTAGCGGGAGGGCCTACGAGCAGTACTTC.

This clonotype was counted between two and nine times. The CDR3 coding sequence is TGTGCCAGCAGTGAAGTGGGATCCTACGAGCAGTACTTC. Its translation: CASSEVGSYEQYF. J is TRBJ2-7 and V is TRBV2, with D unresolved. The CDR3 has 13 amino acids. V was cut by 1 base and J by 1 base, with 5 bases left in between. Germline V gene sequence: CDR1 SNHLY, CDR2 FYNNEI.

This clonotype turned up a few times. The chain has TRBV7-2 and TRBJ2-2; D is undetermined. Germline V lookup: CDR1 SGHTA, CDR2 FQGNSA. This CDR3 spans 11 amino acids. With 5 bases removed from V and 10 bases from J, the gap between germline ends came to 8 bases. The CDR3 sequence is CASSGKVELFF. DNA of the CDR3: TGTGCCAGCAGCGGAAAAGTGGAGCTGTTTTTT.

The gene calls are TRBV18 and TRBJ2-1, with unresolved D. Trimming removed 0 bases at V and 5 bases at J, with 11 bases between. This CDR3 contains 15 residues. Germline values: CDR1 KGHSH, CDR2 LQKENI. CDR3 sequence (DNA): TGTGCCAGCTCACCACCAGTTCCTTCTAACAATGAGCAGTTCTTC. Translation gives CASSPPVPSNNEQFF.

The CDR3 is CASSGQLSGNTIYF. The CDR3, as DNA: TGTGCCAGCTCTGGACAGCTCTCTGGAAACACCATATATTTT. The genes are TRBV6-1 and TRBJ1-3, with a tentative D call TRBD1 (6 bases). This CDR3 has 14 residues. Germline CDR1 is MNHNS and CDR2 is SASEGT. V was pared by 8 bases and J by 0 bases, with 11 bases between.

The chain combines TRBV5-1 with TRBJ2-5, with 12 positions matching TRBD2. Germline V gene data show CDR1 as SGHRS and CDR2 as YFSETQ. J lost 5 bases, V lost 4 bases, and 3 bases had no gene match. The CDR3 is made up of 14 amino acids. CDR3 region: CASSPGTSGETQYF. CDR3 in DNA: TGCGCCAGCAGCCCCGGGACTAGCGGGGAGACCCAGTACTTC.

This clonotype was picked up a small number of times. The CDR3 nucleotides are TGCAGTGCTAGAGTCGGGGCCAGAGATACGCAGTATTTT. Translation gives CSARVGARDTQYF. The rearrangement uses TRBV20-1 and TRBJ2-3; tentatively, D is TRBD1 or TRBD2 (5 bases each). Germline-derived CDR1 and CDR2 are DFQATT and SNEGSKA (reference sequence). Trimming stripped 1 base from V and 5 bases from J, with 10 bases between. The CDR3 totals 13 residues.

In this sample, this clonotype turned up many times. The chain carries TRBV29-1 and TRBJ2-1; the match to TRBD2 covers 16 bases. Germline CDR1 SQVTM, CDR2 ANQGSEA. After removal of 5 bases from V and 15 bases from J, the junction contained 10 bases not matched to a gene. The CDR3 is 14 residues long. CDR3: CSVLRGTSGREGFF. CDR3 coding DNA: TGCAGCGTTCTACGGGGGACTAGCGGGAGGGAGGGGTTCTTC.

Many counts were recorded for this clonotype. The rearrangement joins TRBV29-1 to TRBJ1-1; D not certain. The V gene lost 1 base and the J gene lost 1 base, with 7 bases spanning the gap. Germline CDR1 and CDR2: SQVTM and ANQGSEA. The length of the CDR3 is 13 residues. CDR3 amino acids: CSVEAQANTEAFF. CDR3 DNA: TGCAGCGTTGAAGCCCAGGCGAACACTGAAGCTTTCTTT.

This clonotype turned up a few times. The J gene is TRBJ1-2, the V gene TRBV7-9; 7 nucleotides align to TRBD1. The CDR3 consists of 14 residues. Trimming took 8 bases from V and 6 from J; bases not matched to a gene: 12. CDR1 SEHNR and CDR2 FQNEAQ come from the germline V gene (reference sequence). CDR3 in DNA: TGTGCCAGCGGACTCGGAGGGGGCTATGATGGCTACACCTTC. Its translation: CASGLGGGYDGYTF.

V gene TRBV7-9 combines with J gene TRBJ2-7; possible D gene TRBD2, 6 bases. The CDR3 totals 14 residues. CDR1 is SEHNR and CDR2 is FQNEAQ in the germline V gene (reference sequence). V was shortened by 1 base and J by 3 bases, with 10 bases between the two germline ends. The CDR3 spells CASSLGRGDYEQYF. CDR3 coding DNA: TGTGCCAGCAGCTTAGGGCGGGGCGACTACGAGCAGTACTTC.

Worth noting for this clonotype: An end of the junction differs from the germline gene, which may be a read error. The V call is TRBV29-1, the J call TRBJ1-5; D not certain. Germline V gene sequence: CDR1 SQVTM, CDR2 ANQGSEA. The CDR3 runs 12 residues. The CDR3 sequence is CSVEGLTKKRDF. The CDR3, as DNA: TGCAGCGTTGAAGGACTTACAAAGAAAAGGGATTTT.

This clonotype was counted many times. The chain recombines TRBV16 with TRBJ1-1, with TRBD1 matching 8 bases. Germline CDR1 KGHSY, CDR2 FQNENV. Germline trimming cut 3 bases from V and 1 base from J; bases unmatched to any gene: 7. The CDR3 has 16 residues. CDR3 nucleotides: TGTGCCAGCAGCCAGACCGGGACAGGTTCGAACACTGAAGCTTTCTTT. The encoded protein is CASSQTGTGSNTEAFF.

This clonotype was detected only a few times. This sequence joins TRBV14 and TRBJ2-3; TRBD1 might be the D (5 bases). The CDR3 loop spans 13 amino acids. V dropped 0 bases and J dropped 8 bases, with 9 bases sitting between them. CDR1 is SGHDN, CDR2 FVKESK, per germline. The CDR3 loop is CASSQERGSTQYF. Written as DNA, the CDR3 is TGTGCCAGCAGCCAAGAAAGGGGATCTACGCAGTATTTT.

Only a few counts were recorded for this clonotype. The CDR3 protein is CSATQGARTDTQYF. The DNA for the CDR3 is TGCAGTGCTACACAGGGTGCCCGCACAGATACGCAGTATTTT. V and J are TRBV20-1 and TRBJ2-3, with TRBD1 as a possible D gene (6 bases). V was shortened by 4 bases and J by 1 base, with 12 bases between the two germline ends. The CDR3 sequence is 14 residues long. CDR1 and CDR2 (germline): DFQATT, SNEGSKA (reference sequence).

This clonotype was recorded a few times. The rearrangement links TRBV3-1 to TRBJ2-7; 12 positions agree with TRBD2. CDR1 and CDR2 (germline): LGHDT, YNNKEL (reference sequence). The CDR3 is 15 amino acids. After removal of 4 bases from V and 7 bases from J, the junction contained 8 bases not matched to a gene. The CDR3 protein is CASSPQTSGSREQYF. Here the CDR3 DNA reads TGTGCCAGCAGCCCGCAGACTAGCGGGAGTAGGGAGCAGTACTTC.

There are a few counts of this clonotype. CDR3 residues: CASRARLAGLQETQYF. CDR3 bases: TGTGCCAGCAGGGCCCGACTAGCGGGGTTACAAGAGACCCAGTACTTC. The gene calls are TRBV2 and TRBJ2-5; 11 bases map to TRBD2. Germline trimming cut 6 bases from V and 2 bases from J; bases unmatched to any gene: 8. CDR1 is SNHLY, CDR2 FYNNEI, per germline. This CDR3 has 16 amino acids.

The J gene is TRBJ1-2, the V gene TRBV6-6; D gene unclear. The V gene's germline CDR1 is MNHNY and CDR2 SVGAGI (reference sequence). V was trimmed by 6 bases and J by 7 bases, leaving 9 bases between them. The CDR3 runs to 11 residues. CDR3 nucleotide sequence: TGTGCCAGCAGGGAGGTTACTGGCTACACCTTC. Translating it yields CASREVTGYTF.

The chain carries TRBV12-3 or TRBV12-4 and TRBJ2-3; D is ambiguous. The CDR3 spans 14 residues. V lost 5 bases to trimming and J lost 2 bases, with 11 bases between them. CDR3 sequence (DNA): TGTGCCAGCAGTCCGACTTGGGCCACAGATACGCAGTATTTT. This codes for CASSPTWATDTQYF.

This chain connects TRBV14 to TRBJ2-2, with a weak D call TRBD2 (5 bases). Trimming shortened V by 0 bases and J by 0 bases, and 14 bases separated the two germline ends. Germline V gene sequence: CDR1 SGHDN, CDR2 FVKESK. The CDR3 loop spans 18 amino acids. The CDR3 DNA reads TGTGCCAGCAGCCAAGAACTCAGGAGGACGGCGAACACCGGGGAGCTGTTTTTT. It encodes CASSQELRRTANTGELFF. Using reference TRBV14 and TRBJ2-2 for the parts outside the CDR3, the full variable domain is EAGVTQFPSHSVIEKGQTVTLRCDPISGHDNLYWYRRVMGKEIKFLLHFVKESKQDESGMPNNRFLAERTGGTYSTLKVQPAELEDSGVYFCASSQELRRTANTGELFFGEGSRLTVL.

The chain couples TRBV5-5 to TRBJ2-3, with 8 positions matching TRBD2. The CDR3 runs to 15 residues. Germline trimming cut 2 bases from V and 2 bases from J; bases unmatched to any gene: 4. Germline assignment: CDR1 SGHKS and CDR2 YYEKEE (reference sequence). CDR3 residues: CASSLLAALTDTQYF. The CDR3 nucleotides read TGTGCCAGCAGCTTACTAGCGGCCCTCACAGATACGCAGTATTTT.

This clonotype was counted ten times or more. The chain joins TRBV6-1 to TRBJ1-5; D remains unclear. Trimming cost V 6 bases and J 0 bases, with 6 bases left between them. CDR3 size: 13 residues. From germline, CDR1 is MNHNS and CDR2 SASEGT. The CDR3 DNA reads TGTGCCAGCAGGAAGGATAGCAATCAGCCCCAGCATTTT. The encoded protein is CASRKDSNQPQHF.